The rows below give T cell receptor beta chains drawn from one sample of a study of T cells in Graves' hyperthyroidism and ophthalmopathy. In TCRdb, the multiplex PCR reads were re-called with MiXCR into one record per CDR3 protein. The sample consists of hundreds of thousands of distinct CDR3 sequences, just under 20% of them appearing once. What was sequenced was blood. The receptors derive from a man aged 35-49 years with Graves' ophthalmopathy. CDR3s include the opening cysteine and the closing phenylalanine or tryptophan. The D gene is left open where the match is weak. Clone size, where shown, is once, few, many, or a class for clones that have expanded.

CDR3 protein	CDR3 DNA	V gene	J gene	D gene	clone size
CASSYESGNTIYF	TGTGCCAGCAGTTACGAGTCTGGAAACACCATATATTTT	TRBV6-5	TRBJ1-3	-	few
CASRGGPDQETQYF	TGTGCCAGCCGGGGCGGGCCGGATCAAGAGACCCAGTACTTC	TRBV2	TRBJ2-5	-	many
CASSLLLAYNEQFF	TGTGCCAGCAGTTTGTTACTAGCGTACAATGAGCAGTTCTTC	TRBV12-3/TRBV12-4	TRBJ2-1	TRBD2	-
CASTQADQPQHF	TGTGCCAGCACTCAAGCCGATCAGCCCCAGCATTTT	TRBV6-1	TRBJ1-5	-	few
CASSQGIPVSSYNSPLHF	TGCGCCAGCAGCCAAGGGATCCCAGTGAGCTCCTATAATTCACCCCTCCACTTT	TRBV7-3	TRBJ1-6	-	-
CASSKGLAGSQETQYF	TGTGCCAGCAGTAAGGGACTAGCGGGATCTCAAGAGACCCAGTACTTC	TRBV2	TRBJ2-5	TRBD2	many
CASSQDRDYGYTF	TGTGCCAGCAGCCAGGACAGGGACTATGGCTACACCTTC	TRBV12-3/TRBV12-4	TRBJ1-2	TRBD1	many
CASSEFTGVNQPQHF	TGTGCCAGCAGCGAATTTACCGGGGTCAATCAGCCCCAGCATTTT	TRBV2	TRBJ1-5	-	-
CASSKFRGTDTQYF	TGTGCCAGCAGCAAATTCAGAGGCACAGATACGCAGTATTTT	TRBV6-2/TRBV6-3	TRBJ2-3	-	-
CASSLVDTSGNTIYF	TGTGCCAGCAGCTTAGTGGACACCTCTGGAAACACCATATATTTT	TRBV7-2	TRBJ1-3	-	few
CASSLESSSYNEQFF	TGCGCCAGCAGCCTAGAATCGAGCTCCTACAATGAGCAGTTCTTC	TRBV5-1	TRBJ2-1	-	many
CASSFTHSGRASSSYNEQFF	TGTGCCAGCAGTTTTACTCATAGCGGGAGGGCCTCAAGCTCCTACAATGAGCAGTTCTTC	TRBV5-6	TRBJ2-1	TRBD2	-
CASSGTGPRRSTQYF	TGTGCCAGCAGTGGGACCGGGCCCAGACGATCGACCCAGTACTTC	TRBV6-1	TRBJ2-5	-	many
CASSRIWTGIPYEQYF	TGTGCCAGCAGCCGAATCTGGACAGGCATCCCCTACGAGCAGTACTTC	TRBV7-3	TRBJ2-7	TRBD1	-
CASGPRAPGEKLFF	TGTGCCAGTGGCCCTCGGGCTCCTGGTGAAAAACTGTTTTTT	TRBV2	TRBJ1-4	-	-
CASSYFRGNQPQHF	TGTGCCAGCAGTTACTTCAGGGGAAATCAGCCCCAGCATTTT	TRBV6-5	TRBJ1-5	-	-
CAAGPAQGAVTEAFF	TGTGCCGCAGGTCCAGCTCAGGGGGCAGTCACTGAAGCTTTCTTT	TRBV6-1	TRBJ1-1	TRBD1	many
CASSLGSRTEQFF	TGTGCCAGCAGCTTAGGAAGTCGGACTGAGCAGTTCTTC	TRBV13	TRBJ2-1	-	many
CASSLRVGEQYF	TGTGCCAGCAGCTTACGGGTAGGCGAGCAGTACTTC	TRBV11-2	TRBJ2-7	-	many
CAWSVGRASGYTF	TGTGCCTGGAGTGTAGGGCGGGCTAGTGGCTACACCTTC	TRBV30	TRBJ1-2	-	many